The T cell receptor (beta chain) under discussion was sequenced for a study of blood T cell repertoires in COVID-19. Using immunoSEQ multiplex PCR, the repertoire was profiled, and TCRdb retains in-frame clones only, with some absent. The sample has some 70,000 clones, approximately 80% seen once. The junction had 6 bases not matched to a gene; V was cut back by 7 bases and J by 6 bases. The CDR3 is 15 residues long. Germline V CDR1 and CDR2: MNHNY, SVGAGI (reference sequence). The TCR was taken from a middle-aged man with COVID-19, enrolled during active disease. This chain connects TRBV6-6 to TRBJ2-2; TRBD2 matches 12 bases. The specimen was peripheral blood. CDR3: CASTRLAGGSGELFF. The CDR3 nucleotides are TGTGCCAGCACCCGGCTAGCGGGAGGGTCCGGGGAGCTGTTTTTT.